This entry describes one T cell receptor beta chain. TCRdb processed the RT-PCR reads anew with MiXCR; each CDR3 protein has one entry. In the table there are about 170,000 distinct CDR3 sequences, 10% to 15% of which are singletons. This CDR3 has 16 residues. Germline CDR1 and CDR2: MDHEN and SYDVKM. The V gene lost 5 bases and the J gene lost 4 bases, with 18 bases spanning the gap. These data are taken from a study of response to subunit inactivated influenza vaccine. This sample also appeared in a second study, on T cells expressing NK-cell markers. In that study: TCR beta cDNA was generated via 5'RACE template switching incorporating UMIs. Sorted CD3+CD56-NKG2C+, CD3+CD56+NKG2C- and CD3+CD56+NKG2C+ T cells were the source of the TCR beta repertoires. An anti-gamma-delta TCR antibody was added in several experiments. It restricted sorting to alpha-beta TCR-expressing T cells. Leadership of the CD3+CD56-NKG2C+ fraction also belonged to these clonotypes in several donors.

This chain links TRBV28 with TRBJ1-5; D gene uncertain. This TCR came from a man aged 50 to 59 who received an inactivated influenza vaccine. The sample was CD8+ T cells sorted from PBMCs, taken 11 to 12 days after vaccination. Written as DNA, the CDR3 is TGTGCCAGCAGTCGGTTGAGGGCTGGCCTTAATCAGCCCCAGCATTTT. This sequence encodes CASSRLRAGLNQPQHF.